These 27 T cell receptor beta chains came from one sample sequenced in a study of vaccination effects on CD4 cells after COVID-19. Data came from immunoSEQ multiplex PCR; TCRdb stores just in-frame clones and leaves some out. The repertoire holds roughly 59,000 clones, with roughly 78% as singletons. Antigen-specific CD4+ T cell clonotypes were called by their expansion after viral peptide-pool culture in ViraFEST. Investigators separated out CD4+ T cells once around 11 days of culture had passed. Either the mRNA-1273 or the BNT162b2 vaccine was given to participants as two doses. No antigen has been assigned to these receptors. Source: CD4+ T cells from PBMCs cultured with HCoV-OC43 spike peptides, taken after COVID-19 vaccination. Documented subset: HCoV-OC43 spike overlapping peptide pool stimulation. Every receptor here comes from a human donor who received a COVID-19 vaccine.

This chain connects TRBV6-6 to TRBJ1-3; D is possibly TRBD1 (5 bases). In germline, CDR1 is MNHNY, CDR2 SVGAGI (reference sequence). The V end lost 6 bases, the J end lost 4 bases, and 16 bases lay between the germline ends. The CDR3 has 15 amino acids. The CDR3 region is CASSYQAGNGNTIYF. CDR3 in DNA: TGTGCCAGCAGCTACCAGGCAGGGAACGGAAACACCATATATTTT.

The V and J genes are TRBV7-3 and TRBJ2-5; 10 nucleotides agree with TRBD1. CDR3 length: 22 amino acids. Trimming cost V 5 bases and J 1 base; bases outside gene matches: 25. Germline CDR1 reads SGHTA; CDR2 reads FQGTGA. DNA of the CDR3: TGTGCCAGCAGCCCACCCAAGGCCTACCGGGACAGGGGCGAGGGGATCCAAGAGACCCAGTACTTC. Translated, it gives CASSPPKAYRDRGEGIQETQYF.

Only a few counts were recorded for this clone. The J gene is TRBJ2-1, the V gene TRBV5-1; D not certain. V lost 0 bases to trimming and J lost 7 bases, with 20 bases between them. CDR1 SGHRS and CDR2 YFSETQ come from the germline V gene. This CDR3 has 17 residues. CDR3 residues: CASSLVSGVLVGNEQFF. CDR3 bases: TGCGCCAGCAGCTTGGTAAGTGGAGTTCTGGTTGGGAATGAGCAGTTCTTC.

Comments on this clone: Different DNA sequences within this sample yield the same CDR3. The J gene is TRBJ1-2, the V gene TRBV18, with D unresolved. The CDR3 has 12 amino acids. Germline-derived CDR1 and CDR2 are KGHSH and LQKENI. V lost 2 bases and J lost 3, with 4 bases in between. The CDR3 spells CASSPGDYGYTF. DNA for the CDR3: TGTGCCAGCTCACCAGGGGACTATGGCTACACCTTC.

This clone has just a few counts. The V call is TRBV19, the J call TRBJ1-4; TRBD1 aligns across 10 bases. The V gene's germline CDR1 is LNHDA and CDR2 SQIVND (reference sequence). V trimming: 3 bases; J trimming: 0 bases; junction bases outside the gene matches: 1. The CDR3 sequence is 16 residues long. CDR3 DNA: TGTGCCAGTAGTATCGGACAGGGGGCAACTAATGAAAAACTGTTTTTT. Translation: CASSIGQGATNEKLFF. The full variable domain, its missing parts supplied by reference TRBV19 and TRBJ1-4, is DGGITQSPKYLFRKEGQNVTLSCEQNLNHDAMYWYRQDPGQGLRLIYYSQIVNDFQKGDIAEGYSVSREKKESFPLTVTSAQKNPTAFYLCASSIGQGATNEKLFFGSGTQLSVL.

The rearrangement uses TRBV5-1 and TRBJ2-2; TRBD2 is a possible D gene (5 bases). CDR1 and CDR2 from the germline V gene are SGHRS and YFSETQ. This CDR3 spans 14 amino acids. Deletions cut 0 bases from V and 6 bases from J, with 9 bases between. CDR3 sequence (DNA): TGCGCCAGCAGCTTGGCCGTGGAGGCCGGGGAGCTGTTTTTT. This sequence encodes CASSLAVEAGELFF.

The chain recombines TRBV11-2 with TRBJ1-1; no reliable D call. The V end was cut by 3 bases, the J end by 1 base, with 6 bases between. Germline CDR1 SGHAT, CDR2 FQNNGV. The CDR3 totals 13 residues. The CDR3 DNA sequence: TGTGCCAGCAGCTTGGTGGGGAACACTGAAGCTTTCTTT. It codes for CASSLVGNTEAFF.

J is TRBJ1-5 and V is TRBV10-3; TRBD1 matches at 9 bases. There are 15 residues in the CDR3. The V segment lost 6 bases and the J segment 5 bases; nucleotides outside the gene matches: 8. CDR1 is ENHRY, CDR2 SYGVKD, per germline. CDR3 sequence reads: CAISRTGAGDQPQHF. In DNA, the CDR3 is TGTGCCATCAGCCGGACAGGGGCGGGCGATCAGCCCCAGCATTTT.

This clone appeared a few times. This rearrangement joins TRBV2 to TRBJ1-5; TRBD1 agrees at 9 bases. J lost 5 bases, V lost 2 bases, and 4 bases had no gene match. Germline V gene sequence: CDR1 SNHLY, CDR2 FYNNEI. The CDR3 has 15 residues. The CDR3 protein is CASSERTGDYQPQHF. CDR3 DNA sequence: TGTGCCAGCAGTGAACGGACAGGGGACTATCAGCCCCAGCATTTT. The complete variable domain, with remaining parts taken from reference TRBV2 and TRBJ1-5, reads EPEVTQTPSHQVTQMGQEVILRCVPISNHLYFYWYRQILGQKVEFLVSFYNNEISEKSEIFDDQFSVERPDGSNFTLKIRSTKLEDSAMYFCASSERTGDYQPQHFGDGTRLSIL.

The J gene is TRBJ2-3, the V gene TRBV19, with D maybe TRBD1 (6 bases). Germline V gene sequence: CDR1 LNHDA, CDR2 SQIVND (reference sequence). This CDR3 contains 13 residues. The V gene lost 6 bases and the J gene lost 3 bases, with 10 bases spanning the gap. The CDR3: CASRSTGTDTQYF. In DNA form, the CDR3 reads TGTGCCAGTAGATCGACAGGTACAGATACGCAGTATTTT.

This rearrangement joins TRBV9 to TRBJ1-1, with 7 nucleotides matching TRBD1. Germline V CDR1 and CDR2: SGDLS, YYNGEE. The CDR3 length is 16 residues. The V and J ends lost 3 bases and 4 bases, in that order; junction bases with no gene match: 12. The CDR3 DNA sequence: TGTGCCAGCAGCGGGGACAGTTCGTTAGTTGTCACTGAAGCTTTCTTT. It encodes CASSGDSSLVVTEAFF.

V and J are TRBV25-1 and TRBJ1-4, with D perhaps matching TRBD1 (6 bases). This CDR3 spans 16 amino acids. V shed 5 bases and J shed 3 bases, with 16 bases lying between them. The germline V gene encodes CDR1 MGHDK and CDR2 SYGVNS. DNA for the CDR3: TGTGCCAGCAGTCCCCCAGGACAGACCGCTAATGAAAAACTGTTTTTT. Amino acids: CASSPPGQTANEKLFF.

The chain couples TRBV10-3 to TRBJ1-6; a weak D match, TRBD1 (5 bases). Germline V CDR1 and CDR2: ENHRY, SYGVKD. Trimming shortened V by 5 bases and J by 5 bases, and 13 bases separated the two germline ends. This CDR3 has 15 residues. In DNA, the CDR3 is TGTGCCATCAGTCCCAGGGACGCTAATAATTCACCCCTCCACTTT. As protein: CAISPRDANNSPLHF.

The chain recombines TRBV3-1 (or the pseudogene TRBV3-2) with TRBJ1-6; no firm D call. Germline lookup yields CDR1 LGHDT and CDR2 YNNKEL (reference sequence). Trimming removed 5 bases at V and 7 bases at J, with 9 bases between. This CDR3 has 13 residues. Here the CDR3 reads CASSLGRNSPLHF. CDR3 nucleotides: TGTGCCAGCAGCTTAGGGAGGAATTCACCCCTCCACTTT.

V and J are TRBV27 and TRBJ2-5; 8 nucleotides match TRBD2. The ends lost 6 bases at V and 3 bases at J; junction bases unmatched: 15. The germline V gene has CDR1 MNHEY and CDR2 SMNVEV (reference sequence). This CDR3 has 17 residues. The CDR3 loop reads CASSTRLAWGKEETQYF. CDR3 bases: TGTGCCAGCAGCACCAGACTAGCGTGGGGGAAGGAAGAGACCCAGTACTTC.

The chain carries TRBV28 and TRBJ2-5; 11 bases match TRBD2. Germline V gene lookup returns CDR1 MDHEN and CDR2 SYDVKM. V lost 4 bases to trimming and J lost 5 bases; unmatched junction nucleotides: 3. The length of the CDR3 is 14 residues. CDR3 nucleotides: TGTGCCAGCAGTTCGACTAGCGGGGAGGAGACCCAGTACTTC. It codes for CASSSTSGEETQYF.

The V call is TRBV19, the J call TRBJ1-3; no clear D gene. Germline CDR1 and CDR2: LNHDA and SQIVND (reference sequence). The V end lost 7 bases, the J end lost 2 bases, and 12 bases lay between the germline ends. CDR3 size: 14 residues. CDR3 in DNA: TGTGCCAGTAACCTAGGACGGACTGGAAACACCATATATTTT. Translation gives CASNLGRTGNTIYF.

V gene TRBV7-3 combines with J gene TRBJ2-3; the match to TRBD2 covers 7 bases. The CDR3 runs 15 residues. In germline, CDR1 is SGHTA, CDR2 FQGTGA. Unmatched junction bases numbered 8, after V lost 5 bases and J lost 3 bases. CDR3 amino acids: CASSLKAGETDTQYF. CDR3 nucleotides: TGTGCCAGCAGCCTTAAGGCGGGGGAGACAGATACGCAGTATTTT.

The rearrangement uses TRBV5-1 and TRBJ2-2; the D is unclear. The CDR3 loop spans 19 amino acids. Germline V gives CDR1 SGHRS, CDR2 YFSETQ. V was trimmed by 0 bases and J by 3 bases, leaving 21 bases between them. The CDR3 is CASSLVAGNPLEYTGELFF. CDR3 nucleotides: TGCGCCAGCAGCTTGGTCGCAGGAAATCCCCTCGAGTACACCGGGGAGCTGTTTTTT.

Only one count was recorded for this clone. The gene calls are TRBV2 and TRBJ2-7; TRBD1 or TRBD2 may be the D gene (6 bases each). Germline loops: CDR1 SNHLY, CDR2 FYNNEI. The CDR3 runs to 13 residues. V was cut by 3 bases and J by 2 bases, with 8 bases left in between. DNA for the CDR3: TGTGCCAGCAGTGATAGGGGGGCCTACGAGCAGTACGTC. Protein: CASSDRGAYEQYV.

The J gene is TRBJ2-5, the V gene TRBV4-1; 8 nucleotides match TRBD2. The CDR3 consists of 15 residues. The trim removed 3 bases at V and 5 bases at J, leaving 8 bases unmatched. The V gene's germline CDR1 is MGHRA and CDR2 YSYEKL. The CDR3 DNA reads TGCGCCAGCAGCCACCCGGGGGGGGTTCGCGAGACCCAGTACTTC. It translates to CASSHPGGVRETQYF.

CDR3 DNA: TGTGCCAGCAGTTCCGGGACCAACTCTGGAAACACCATATATTTT. Translation: CASSSGTNSGNTIYF. The J gene is TRBJ1-3, the V gene TRBV5-4; TRBD1 might be the D (5 bases). Trimming pared 5 bases from V and 0 bases from J, leaving 12 bases between. Germline values: CDR1 SGHNT, CDR2 YYREEE (reference sequence). The CDR3 totals 15 residues.

The chain couples TRBV2 to TRBJ2-3; unclear D gene. This CDR3 is built from 12 residues. CDR1 is SNHLY, CDR2 FYNNEI, per germline. The V gene lost 5 bases and the J gene lost 6 bases, with 9 bases spanning the gap. The CDR3 protein is CASSPRSDTQYF. DNA of the CDR3: TGTGCCAGCAGTCCACGGTCCGATACGCAGTATTTT.

The chain is built from TRBV4-1 and TRBJ1-5; D ambiguous. The germline V gene has CDR1 MGHRA and CDR2 YSYEKL. The CDR3 loop spans 17 amino acids. V was cut by 6 bases and J by 4 bases, with 22 bases left in between. CDR3 sequence reads: CASRLRREGEGNQPQHF. The CDR3 nucleotides read TGCGCCAGCAGGCTAAGGAGAGAAGGAGAGGGAAATCAGCCCCAGCATTTT.

The V gene is TRBV2, the J gene TRBJ1-6; D remains ambiguous. This CDR3 contains 12 residues. Trimming stripped 8 bases from V and 7 bases from J, with 9 bases between. Germline values: CDR1 SNHLY, CDR2 FYNNEI. The CDR3 region is CASVDPNSPLHF. Here the CDR3 DNA reads TGTGCCAGCGTAGACCCCAATTCACCCCTCCACTTT.

This chain joins TRBV9 and TRBJ1-6; no definite D call. The CDR3 is made up of 15 amino acids. The ends were cut back, 4 bases at V and 13 bases at J, with 21 bases in the middle. Germline CDR1 and CDR2: SGDLS and YYNGEE. CDR3 sequence reads: CASSPDPQAPFPLHF. CDR3 in DNA: TGTGCCAGCAGCCCAGACCCCCAGGCCCCTTTTCCCCTCCACTTT.

The genes are TRBV7-2 and TRBJ2-5; D is possibly TRBD1 (5 bases). The CDR3 has 13 residues. V was shortened by 5 bases and J by 6 bases, with 13 bases between the two germline ends. Per the germline V gene, CDR1 is SGHTA and CDR2 is FQGNSA. The CDR3 sequence: CASSQQGKKTQYF. DNA for the CDR3: TGTGCCAGCAGCCAGCAGGGTAAGAAGACCCAGTACTTC.